This TCR beta chain was found in a study of cytomegalovirus exposure and HLA in healthy donors. This CDR3 is built from 15 residues. Trimming at V came to 3 bases and at J to 3 bases, leaving 4 bases not matched to a gene. Germline CDR1 is SGHRS and CDR2 is YFSETQ. Each donor's status was that of a healthy bone marrow donor. Donors likely had unrecorded immune exposures despite being nominally healthy when sampled. Primers included in the PCR were 60 Vbeta and 13 Jbeta primers. TCRdb's copy holds only in-frame clones and misses some; the assay was immunoSEQ multiplex PCR. The sample has about 160,000 clones, about 64% seen once; the top ten hold 5.5% to 9%.

The source of this sequence is a woman aged 55-69 years in good health and CMV-seropositive. The chain carries TRBV5-1 and TRBJ2-3; 10 bases match TRBD2. The sample consisted of PBMCs. CDR3 DNA: TGCGCCAGCAGCTCGAGCGGGAGGGGGACAGATACGCAGTATTTT. Its translation is CASSSSGRGTDTQYF.